These 18 T cell receptor beta chains originate from one sample sequenced in a study of naive and memory T cell subsets. Both TRBC1 and TRBC2 were covered by a beta constant-region primer of two equimolar oligonucleotides. Using its own MiXCR run on the UMI-ligation and nested PCR reads, TCRdb lists one record per CDR3 protein. The sample carries 75,000 to 85,000 distinct CDR3 sequences, under 15% recorded once. Sequencing input: central memory CD4+ T cells from blood. These receptors all come from a human donor in good health.

This clonotype has just a few counts. This chain links TRBV10-3 with TRBJ2-1, with TRBD2 matching 10 bases. Germline-derived CDR1 and CDR2 are ENHRY and SYGVKD. Trimming cost V 3 bases and J 8 bases; bases outside gene matches: 7. The CDR3 loop spans 15 amino acids. The CDR3 DNA reads TGTGCCATCAGTGAAGGAGCGGGAGGGCGGGATGAGCAGTTCTTC. This encodes CAISEGAGGRDEQFF.

This clonotype turned up a few times. The chain carries TRBV6-5 and TRBJ2-4; D is possibly TRBD2 (5 bases). The CDR3 has 12 amino acids. Germline V gene sequence: CDR1 MNHEY, CDR2 SVGAGI. Deletions cut 9 bases from V and 9 bases from J, with 15 bases between. The CDR3 bases are TGTGCCAGGTGGACTGAGGGAAGCATTCAGTACTTC. Translated: CARWTEGSIQYF.

This clonotype has just a few counts. DNA for the CDR3: TGTGCCAGCAGTTTATCGGGACAGGGGGCGCCTGGGGCCAACGTCCTGACTTTC. Encoded protein: CASSLSGQGAPGANVLTF. The V gene is TRBV28, the J gene TRBJ2-6, with 12 bases that match TRBD1. With 1 base clipped from V and 2 bases from J, the junction kept 3 bases outside the gene matches. In germline, CDR1 is MDHEN, CDR2 SYDVKM. The CDR3 is 18 residues long.

V usage is TRBV29-1 and J usage is TRBJ2-7; 8 bases match TRBD1. The length of the CDR3 is 13 residues. V was clipped by 0 bases and J by 7 bases; unmatched bases: 5. Germline V gene data show CDR1 as SQVTM and CDR2 as ANQGSEA. The CDR3 DNA is TGCAGCGTTGAAGAGGACAGGGTTGGGGAGCAGTACTTC. It translates to CSVEEDRVGEQYF.

This clonotype was seen repeatedly, ten times or more. The chain combines TRBV27 with TRBJ2-1; D is undetermined. The CDR3 has 15 residues. V shed 2 bases and J shed 8 bases, with 16 bases lying between them. Germline values: CDR1 MNHEY, CDR2 SMNVEV (reference sequence). The CDR3 sequence is CASSLRAEFGDEQFF. CDR3 nucleotides: TGTGCCAGCAGTTTACGCGCTGAATTTGGGGATGAGCAGTTCTTC.

The chain has TRBV5-1 and TRBJ2-5; D unclear. The CDR3 runs 15 residues. Germline-derived CDR1 and CDR2 are SGHRS and YFSETQ. V lost 0 bases to trimming and J lost 0 bases, with 9 bases between them. The CDR3, as DNA: TGCGCCAGCAGCTTGGATTCCGGGTACCAAGAGACCCAGTACTTC. This translates into CASSLDSGYQETQYF.

The chain joins TRBV6-6 to TRBJ1-5, with a possible D match to TRBD1 (6 bases). V was pared by 4 bases and J by 2 bases, with 12 bases between. The CDR3 is 15 amino acids. CDR1 and CDR2 (germline): MNHNY, SVGAGI (reference sequence). The CDR3 protein is CASSLGGVGNQPQHF. DNA for the CDR3: TGTGCCAGCAGTTTAGGGGGTGTTGGCAATCAGCCCCAGCATTTT.

The J gene is TRBJ1-1, the V gene TRBV6-1; D is uncertain. Trimming removed 6 bases at V and 0 bases at J, with 8 bases between. Germline V gene data show CDR1 as MNHNS and CDR2 as SASEGT. The CDR3 totals 13 residues. CDR3: CASRTQVNTEAFF. CDR3 in DNA: TGTGCCAGCAGAACCCAGGTGAACACTGAAGCTTTCTTT.

This clonotype was observed many times. This chain connects TRBV12-3 or TRBV12-4 to TRBJ2-6; 8 bases align to TRBD1. V shed 6 bases, J shed 2 bases, and the junction held 0 bases outside the gene matches. The CDR3 runs to 14 residues. The chain's CDR3 is CASRQGAGANVLTF. CDR3 coding DNA: TGTGCCAGCAGACAGGGGGCTGGGGCCAACGTCCTGACTTTC.

This clonotype was observed a few times. This rearrangement joins TRBV4-3 to TRBJ1-2; D is perhaps TRBD1 (6 bases). Trimming stripped 0 bases from V and 4 bases from J, with 9 bases between. Germline loops: CDR1 LGHNA, CDR2 YSLEER. This CDR3 spans 14 amino acids. CDR3 sequence: CASSQEGASYGYTF. CDR3 DNA sequence: TGCGCCAGCAGCCAAGAGGGGGCTTCCTATGGCTACACCTTC.

This chain links TRBV27 with TRBJ2-3; unclear D gene. The V end lost 6 bases, the J end lost 2 bases, and 21 bases lay between the germline ends. Germline loops: CDR1 MNHEY, CDR2 SMNVEV (reference sequence). This CDR3 comprises 17 residues. The CDR3 protein is CASSLDPGRRYTDTQYF. For the CDR3, the DNA is TGTGCCAGCAGCCTTGACCCTGGTCGGCGATACACAGATACGCAGTATTTT.

The V gene is TRBV24-1, the J gene TRBJ2-3; no clear D gene. Germline values: CDR1 KGHDR, CDR2 SFDVKD. The CDR3 runs 14 residues. Trimming left V 2 bases short and J 4 bases short, with 9 bases between. The CDR3 loop reads CATSDSDRADTQYF. The CDR3 region has the DNA TGTGCCACCAGTGATTCTGATAGGGCAGATACGCAGTATTTT.

At least ten counts were recorded for this clonotype. The chain recombines TRBV7-2 with TRBJ1-1; tentative D call: TRBD1 (6 bases). The CDR3 is 15 residues long. The germline V gene encodes CDR1 SGHTA and CDR2 FQGNSA. Trimming shortened V by 2 bases and J by 0 bases, and 10 bases separated the two germline ends. CDR3 in amino acids: CASSLTGGLNTEAFF. CDR3 DNA: TGTGCCAGCAGCTTAACTGGGGGCTTGAACACTGAAGCTTTCTTT.

In this sample, this clonotype turned up a few times. This rearrangement joins TRBV9 to TRBJ1-1; no clear D. Germline-derived CDR1 and CDR2 are SGDLS and YYNGEE. V shed 0 bases and J shed 2 bases, with 5 bases lying between them. CDR3 length equals 13 residues. The CDR3 DNA is TGTGCCAGCAGCGTAGTGGACAACACTGAAGCTTTCTTT. Protein sequence: CASSVVDNTEAFF.

The chain recombines TRBV20-1 with TRBJ2-5; possibly TRBD2 for D (5 bases). The CDR3 contains 12 residues. Germline loops: CDR1 DFQATT, CDR2 SNEGSKA (reference sequence). V dropped 8 bases and J dropped 1 base, with 11 bases sitting between them. Here the CDR3 reads CSSTGFQETQYF. CDR3 nucleotide sequence: TGCAGTTCTACGGGGTTCCAAGAGACCCAGTACTTC.

The CDR3 loop reads CASSVSSGTYTDTQYF. CDR3 coding DNA: TGTGCCAGCAGCGTATCTAGCGGGACGTACACAGATACGCAGTATTTT. The chain employs TRBV9 and TRBJ2-3; TRBD2 aligns across 9 bases. V lost 1 base, J lost 2 bases, and 5 bases stayed unmatched. The germline V gene encodes CDR1 SGDLS and CDR2 YYNGEE. CDR3 size: 16 residues.

This clonotype was observed at least ten times. The rearrangement uses TRBV7-2 and TRBJ2-3, with 9 bases identical to TRBD2. V shed 6 bases, J shed 4 bases, and the junction held 11 bases outside the gene matches. CDR1 is SGHTA and CDR2 is FQGNSA in the germline V gene. The CDR3 has 16 amino acids. In DNA, the CDR3 is TGTGCCAGCAGAGCAGCGGGAGGTAGAGGCTCAGATACGCAGTATTTT. This codes for CASRAAGGRGSDTQYF.

This chain connects TRBV20-1 to TRBJ2-7, with TRBD1 matching over 7 bases. Per germline, CDR1 DFQATT and CDR2 SNEGSKA (reference sequence). This CDR3 contains 13 residues. V lost 6 bases and J lost 2; bases outside the gene matches: 7. CDR3 amino acids: CSACRDRAYEQYF. The CDR3 DNA is TGCAGTGCCTGTAGGGACAGAGCCTACGAGCAGTACTTC.